This T cell receptor (beta chain) was obtained from a study of T cell changes during pregnancy in multiple sclerosis. This CDR3 is 15 amino acids long. Unmatched junction bases numbered 11, after V lost 5 bases and J lost 9 bases. Germline values: CDR1 SGHTA, CDR2 FQGNSA. Clones were read by immunoSEQ multiplex PCR, and TCRdb kept only the in-frame ones, dropping some. Of fewer than 110,000 clones listed, around 91% were seen once; the top ten hold roughly 0.88%. The chain is built from TRBV7-2 and TRBJ2-1; TRBD1 matches 9 bases. The clonotype comes from a female donor with multiple sclerosis, enrolled in a pregnancy study. The starting material was peripheral blood, obtained after pregnancy. In nucleotides, the CDR3 is TGTGCCAGCAGCGGCAGGACAGGGGAAGGAACTGAGCAGTTCTTC. Protein sequence: CASSGRTGEGTEQFF.